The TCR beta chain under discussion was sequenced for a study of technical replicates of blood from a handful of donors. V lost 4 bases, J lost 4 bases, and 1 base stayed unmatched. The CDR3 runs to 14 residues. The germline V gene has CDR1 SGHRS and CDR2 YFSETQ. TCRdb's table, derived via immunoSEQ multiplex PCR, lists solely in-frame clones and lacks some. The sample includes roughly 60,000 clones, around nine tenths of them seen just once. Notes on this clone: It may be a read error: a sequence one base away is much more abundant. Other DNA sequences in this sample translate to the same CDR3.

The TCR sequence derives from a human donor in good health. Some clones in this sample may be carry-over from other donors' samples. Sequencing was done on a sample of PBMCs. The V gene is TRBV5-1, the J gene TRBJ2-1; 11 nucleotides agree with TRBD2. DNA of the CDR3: TGCGCCAGCAGCCCTAGCGGGGGGTACAATGAGCAGTTCTTC. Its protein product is CASSPSGGYNEQFF.